A selection of T cell receptor beta chains follows, all from one sample in a study of blood T cell repertoires in COVID-19. The method was immunoSEQ multiplex PCR; TCRdb's version includes in-frame clones alone and lacks a portion of them. The data contain roughly 400,000 clones, 75% to 90% of them singletons. Specimen: PBMCs or T cells enriched from blood (not recorded which). The receptors originated from a man in his thirties or forties who had recovered from COVID-19. CDR3s include the opening cysteine and the closing phenylalanine or tryptophan. A D gene is named only where the DNA matches it firmly. Only part of the rows carry a size: once, few, many, or a class if the clone is expanded.

abundance,v_gene,d_gene,j_gene,CDR3aa,CDR3nt
once,TRBV7-9,.,TRBJ2-7,CASSLVFAERDYEQYF,TGTGCCAGCAGCTTAGTTTTTGCGGAGAGAGACTACGAGCAGTACTTC
.,TRBV10-3,.,TRBJ2-6,CAISESWGDPLSGANVLTF,TGTGCCATCAGTGAGTCGTGGGGGGACCCACTCTCTGGGGCCAACGTCCTGACTTTC
once,TRBV14,.,TRBJ2-7,CASSQAIAASYEQYF,TGTGCCAGCAGCCAGGCAATAGCGGCCTCCTACGAGCAGTACTTC
.,TRBV5-5,.,TRBJ2-5,CASSPFRGGETQYF,TGTGCCAGCAGCCCCTTTCGAGGAGGAGAGACCCAGTACTTC
.,TRBV5-1,TRBD1,TRBJ2-2,CASSILQGATGELFF,TGCGCCAGCAGCATCCTTCAGGGGGCCACCGGGGAGCTGTTTTTT
once,TRBV6-2/TRBV6-3,.,TRBJ1-4,CASSYRPARDEKLFF,TGTGCCAGCAGTTACCGCCCCGCGCGGGATGAAAAACTGTTTTTT
.,TRBV28,.,TRBJ1-4,CASTGRGDATNEKLFF,TGTGCCAGCACTGGGAGGGGAGATGCAACTAATGAAAAACTGTTTTTT
.,TRBV5-1,TRBD2,TRBJ2-3,CASSLVLAGDTQYF,TGCGCCAGCAGCTTGGTGCTAGCGGGAGATACGCAGTATTTT
few,TRBV28,TRBD1,TRBJ1-2,CASSEQGVKGGYTF,TGTGCCAGCAGTGAACAGGGGGTGAAGGGTGGCTACACCTTC
.,TRBV28,.,TRBJ2-7,CASSRQAYEQYF,TGTGCCAGCAGCCGACAGGCCTACGAGCAGTACTTC
.,TRBV5-1,.,TRBJ1-4,CASSLDTGTNEKLFF,TGCGCCAGCAGCTTGGATACAGGGACTAATGAAAAACTGTTTTTT
.,TRBV21-1,.,TRBJ2-7,CASSTPGLGNEQYF,TGTGCCAGCAGCACCCCGGGACTGGGCAACGAGCAGTACTTC
.,TRBV7-2,TRBD2,TRBJ2-7,CASSLATSEPYEQYF,TGTGCCAGCAGCTTAGCGACTAGCGAACCCTACGAGCAGTACTTC
.,TRBV5-1,TRBD2,TRBJ2-7,CASSPAGTSGSYEQYF,TGCGCCAGCAGCCCCGCCGGGACTAGCGGCTCCTACGAGCAGTACTTC
few,TRBV6-5,.,TRBJ2-7,CASRSRGLTDEQYF,TGTGCCAGCAGATCCCGGGGTCTAACTGACGAGCAGTACTTC
.,TRBV30,.,TRBJ1-5,CAWSDGGQQPQHF,TGTGCCTGGAGTGACGGGGGTCAGCAGCCCCAGCATTTT
.,TRBV4-1,TRBD2,TRBJ2-7,CASSQVQAGGSYEQYF,TGCGCCAGCAGCCAAGTTCAAGCGGGAGGGTCCTACGAGCAGTACTTC
.,TRBV6-5,.,TRBJ1-4,CASKSTTNEKLFF,TGTGCCAGCAAGAGTACAACTAATGAAAAACTGTTTTTT
.,TRBV28,TRBD1,TRBJ1-4,CASSKRSGQANEKLFF,TGTGCCAGCAGTAAGAGGTCGGGACAGGCTAATGAAAAACTGTTTTTT
.,TRBV5-1,.,TRBJ2-5,CASSFPRGQVETQYF,TGCGCCAGCAGCTTCCCGCGGGGGCAGGTAGAGACCCAGTACTTC
.,TRBV10-3,.,TRBJ2-3,CAISERSGSTDTQYF,TGTGCCATCAGTGAGCGGAGCGGGAGCACAGATACGCAGTATTTT
few,TRBV9,.,TRBJ1-1,CASNLDGNTEAFF,TGTGCCAGCAACCTAGATGGGAACACTGAAGCTTTCTTT
.,TRBV19,TRBD2,TRBJ2-5,CASSIVLAGRGIQETQYF,TGTGCCAGTAGTATCGTTCTAGCGGGAAGGGGTATACAAGAGACCCAGTACTTC
.,TRBV7-9,TRBD2,TRBJ2-1,CASSPLAGGYNEQFF,TGTGCCAGCAGCCCCCTAGCGGGTGGCTACAATGAGCAGTTCTTC
.,TRBV5-5,TRBD1,TRBJ1-4,CASSLSRGLEKLFF,TGTGCCAGCAGCTTGAGCAGGGGGCTAGAAAAACTGTTTTTT
.,TRBV18,TRBD2,TRBJ2-2,CASSPRTSGSNTGELFF,TGTGCCAGCTCTCCCCGGACTAGCGGGTCGAACACCGGGGAGCTGTTTTTT
.,TRBV9,TRBD2,TRBJ2-1,CASSEGLAVTYNEQFF,TGTGCCAGCAGCGAAGGACTAGCGGTTACCTACAATGAGCAGTTCTTC
.,TRBV19,.,TRBJ2-7,CASRNFGQNEQYF,TGTGCCAGTAGAAATTTCGGACAGAACGAGCAGTACTTC